The rows below give T cell receptor beta chains drawn from one sample of a study of blood T cells in healthy people across ages. TCRdb re-called the 5' RACE reads through MiXCR, storing one row per CDR3 protein. The sample includes more than 800,000 distinct CDR3 sequences, 40% to 55% of them seen just once. The material sequenced was blood. The source is a woman aged 55-69 years in good health. Both conserved end residues are part of each CDR3. The D gene is left open where the match is weak. Clone size is shown for a subset of rows, as once, few, many or a class of expanded clone.

DNA	CDR3	V	J	D	size
TGTGCCAGCAGCTTTAGGCGGGAGTATATTGAGCAGTTCTTC	CASSFRREYIEQFF	TRBV7-2	TRBJ2-1	TRBD2	few
TGTGCCAGCAGCAACCCGGACGGACTCGGTGCCCCTAGCTCCTACAATGAGCAGTTCTTC	CASSNPDGLGAPSSYNEQFF	TRBV13	TRBJ2-1	-	-
TGTGCCAGCAGCCCGCCGCAACCTGAGCAGTTCTTC	CASSPPQPEQFF	TRBV7-9	TRBJ2-1	-	few
TGTGCCAGCAGCATGACCGAGCGGTACAATGAGCAGTACTTC	CASSMTERYNEQYF	TRBV14	TRBJ2-7	-	-
TGTGCCAGCAGTTACATCAATCAGCCCCAGCATTTT	CASSYINQPQHF	TRBV6-6	TRBJ1-5	-	few
TGCGCCAGCAGCCAAGGACCGGGACAGGGGGAAGATGAGCAGTTCTTC	CASSQGPGQGEDEQFF	TRBV4-3	TRBJ2-1	TRBD1	many
TGTGCCAGCAGCTTAGGGTCTGGGACAGGGGCTGGAAACACCATATATTTT	CASSLGSGTGAGNTIYF	TRBV7-8	TRBJ1-3	TRBD1	-
TGTGCCGGCAGCTTGAAGGCTGTTAGCACAGATACGCAGTATTTT	CAGSLKAVSTDTQYF	TRBV5-4	TRBJ2-3	-	-
TGCGCCAGCAGCTTGGGCGCGGGAGGACTTAGACACACAGATACGCAGTATTTT	CASSLGAGGLRHTDTQYF	TRBV5-1	TRBJ2-3	TRBD2	few
TGTGCCAGCAGCGTCACAGGGGGCGCAGAGACCCAGTACTTC	CASSVTGGAETQYF	TRBV7-3	TRBJ2-5	TRBD1	-
TGCAGTGCTAGATTCCCGCGCTCCTACAATGAGCAGTTCTTC	CSARFPRSYNEQFF	TRBV20-1	TRBJ2-1	-	few
TGTGCCAGCAGTTCGGGGGGGAAGAACTATGGCTACACCTTC	CASSSGGKNYGYTF	TRBV27	TRBJ1-2	-	-
TGTGCCAGCAAGGGCCCCGGGACCTACAATGAGCAGTTCTTC	CASKGPGTYNEQFF	TRBV3-1	TRBJ2-1	-	-
TGTGCCAGCAGTTACTTGGTAGCGGGAGGGGTCACTGAAGCTTTCTTT	CASSYLVAGGVTEAFF	TRBV6-5	TRBJ1-1	-	-
TGCAGCGTTGCCAGGGCCAACCTATACGAGCAGTACTTC	CSVARANLYEQYF	TRBV29-1	TRBJ2-7	-	-
TGCAGTGCTAGAGGGCCACAGGGTTCCCACAATGAGCAGTTCTTC	CSARGPQGSHNEQFF	TRBV20-1	TRBJ2-1	-	once
TGCAGCGTCCTACTAGCGACGGAGACCCAGTACTTC	CSVLLATETQYF	TRBV29-1	TRBJ2-5	TRBD2	many
TGCAGTGCACAGACAGGGGGCTCTGGGGCCAACGTCCTGACTTTC	CSAQTGGSGANVLTF	TRBV20-1	TRBJ2-6	TRBD1	few
TGTGCCAGCAGTCCTCAGCAGGGGGCCTACGAGCAGTACTTC	CASSPQQGAYEQYF	TRBV27	TRBJ2-7	TRBD1	many
TGTGCCATCAGTGCACTAGCGGGAGTTGAGACCCAGTACTTC	CAISALAGVETQYF	TRBV10-3	TRBJ2-5	TRBD2	few
TGTGCCAGCAGCCAAGGCGGGAGCGGGCAAGAGACCCAGTACTTC	CASSQGGSGQETQYF	TRBV3-1	TRBJ2-5	TRBD2	few
TGTGCCACCAGCAGAGATCAAGGATCCCGGCCCCAGCATTTT	CATSRDQGSRPQHF	TRBV15	TRBJ1-5	-	-
TGTGCTAGTCAGGACAGTCTCAGCTCCTACGAGCAGTACTTC	CASQDSLSSYEQYF	TRBV12-5	TRBJ2-7	-	-
TGCAGCGTTGAGGCTAGCGGGAGAGGCAATGAGCAGTTCTTC	CSVEASGRGNEQFF	TRBV29-1	TRBJ2-1	TRBD2	few
TGTGCCAGCAGCTTAGGTGACAGGGGCGGCGCAGATACGCAGTATTTT	CASSLGDRGGADTQYF	TRBV13	TRBJ2-3	TRBD1	-
TGTGCCAGCAGCCTCGAGGGGGCAGATATTACCTATGGCTACACCTTC	CASSLEGADITYGYTF	TRBV7-2	TRBJ1-2	TRBD1	-
TGTGCCATCGGACCCACTGAAAGACAGGTCTATGGCTACACCTTC	CAIGPTERQVYGYTF	TRBV10-3	TRBJ1-2	-	-
TGCAGTGCCCCCCTCTACCGATACAATGAGCAGTTCTTC	CSAPLYRYNEQFF	TRBV20-1	TRBJ2-1	-	few
TGTGCCAGCAGTCTGGGTCACCTAGGGACAGGGCGAAACGAGCAGTACTTC	CASSLGHLGTGRNEQYF	TRBV6-2/TRBV6-3	TRBJ2-7	TRBD1	few
TGTGCCAGCAGTGTCCGGGACAGGAGCTACAATGAGCAGTTCTTC	CASSVRDRSYNEQFF	TRBV12-3/TRBV12-4	TRBJ2-1	TRBD1	-